This T cell receptor beta chain was sequenced for a study of regulatory T cells in long-lasting Graves disease. Trimming took 4 bases from V and 4 from J, leaving 8 bases between them. This CDR3 is built from 13 residues. Germline V gene sequence: CDR1 SGHAT, CDR2 FQNNGV. Many counts were recorded for this clonotype. For TCR beta, libraries came from iRepertoire HTBI primers and Arm-PCR of CDR3 regions. TCRdb processed the multiplex PCR reads anew with MiXCR; each CDR3 protein has one entry. The sample has under 300,000 distinct CDR3 sequences, approximately 20% seen once. Time point specified: newly diagnosed GD, antithyroid drugs for less than 3 months. Isolated PBMC RNA provided the starting material for the TCR library. These data are also associated with another study on T cells in Graves' hyperthyroidism and ophthalmopathy. That report adds: Reasons for excluding patients were uncontrolled infection, other autoimmune disease, pregnancy or lactation.

The chain uses TRBV11-2 and TRBJ1-3, with D unresolved. The origin of this receptor is a woman in her twenties or thirties with Graves disease. The sample was peripheral blood mononuclear cells (PBMCs), taken at new diagnosis, from a patient treated with antithyroid drugs. This CDR3 reads CASSSTRGNTIYF. CDR3 in DNA: TGTGCCAGCAGCTCCACGAGGGGAAACACCATATATTTT.